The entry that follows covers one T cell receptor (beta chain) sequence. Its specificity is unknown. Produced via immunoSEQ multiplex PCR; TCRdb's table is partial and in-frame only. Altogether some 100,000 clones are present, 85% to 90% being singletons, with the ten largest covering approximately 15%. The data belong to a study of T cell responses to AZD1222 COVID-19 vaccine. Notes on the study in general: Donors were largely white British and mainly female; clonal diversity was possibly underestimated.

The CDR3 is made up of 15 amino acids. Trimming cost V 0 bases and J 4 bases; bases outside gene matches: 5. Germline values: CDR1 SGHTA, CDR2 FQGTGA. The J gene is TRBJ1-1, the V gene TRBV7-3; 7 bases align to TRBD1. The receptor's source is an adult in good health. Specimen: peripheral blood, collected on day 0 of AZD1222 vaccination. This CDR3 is CASSLTSAGGTEAFF. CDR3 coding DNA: TGTGCCAGCAGCTTAACATCGGCAGGGGGCACTGAAGCTTTCTTT.